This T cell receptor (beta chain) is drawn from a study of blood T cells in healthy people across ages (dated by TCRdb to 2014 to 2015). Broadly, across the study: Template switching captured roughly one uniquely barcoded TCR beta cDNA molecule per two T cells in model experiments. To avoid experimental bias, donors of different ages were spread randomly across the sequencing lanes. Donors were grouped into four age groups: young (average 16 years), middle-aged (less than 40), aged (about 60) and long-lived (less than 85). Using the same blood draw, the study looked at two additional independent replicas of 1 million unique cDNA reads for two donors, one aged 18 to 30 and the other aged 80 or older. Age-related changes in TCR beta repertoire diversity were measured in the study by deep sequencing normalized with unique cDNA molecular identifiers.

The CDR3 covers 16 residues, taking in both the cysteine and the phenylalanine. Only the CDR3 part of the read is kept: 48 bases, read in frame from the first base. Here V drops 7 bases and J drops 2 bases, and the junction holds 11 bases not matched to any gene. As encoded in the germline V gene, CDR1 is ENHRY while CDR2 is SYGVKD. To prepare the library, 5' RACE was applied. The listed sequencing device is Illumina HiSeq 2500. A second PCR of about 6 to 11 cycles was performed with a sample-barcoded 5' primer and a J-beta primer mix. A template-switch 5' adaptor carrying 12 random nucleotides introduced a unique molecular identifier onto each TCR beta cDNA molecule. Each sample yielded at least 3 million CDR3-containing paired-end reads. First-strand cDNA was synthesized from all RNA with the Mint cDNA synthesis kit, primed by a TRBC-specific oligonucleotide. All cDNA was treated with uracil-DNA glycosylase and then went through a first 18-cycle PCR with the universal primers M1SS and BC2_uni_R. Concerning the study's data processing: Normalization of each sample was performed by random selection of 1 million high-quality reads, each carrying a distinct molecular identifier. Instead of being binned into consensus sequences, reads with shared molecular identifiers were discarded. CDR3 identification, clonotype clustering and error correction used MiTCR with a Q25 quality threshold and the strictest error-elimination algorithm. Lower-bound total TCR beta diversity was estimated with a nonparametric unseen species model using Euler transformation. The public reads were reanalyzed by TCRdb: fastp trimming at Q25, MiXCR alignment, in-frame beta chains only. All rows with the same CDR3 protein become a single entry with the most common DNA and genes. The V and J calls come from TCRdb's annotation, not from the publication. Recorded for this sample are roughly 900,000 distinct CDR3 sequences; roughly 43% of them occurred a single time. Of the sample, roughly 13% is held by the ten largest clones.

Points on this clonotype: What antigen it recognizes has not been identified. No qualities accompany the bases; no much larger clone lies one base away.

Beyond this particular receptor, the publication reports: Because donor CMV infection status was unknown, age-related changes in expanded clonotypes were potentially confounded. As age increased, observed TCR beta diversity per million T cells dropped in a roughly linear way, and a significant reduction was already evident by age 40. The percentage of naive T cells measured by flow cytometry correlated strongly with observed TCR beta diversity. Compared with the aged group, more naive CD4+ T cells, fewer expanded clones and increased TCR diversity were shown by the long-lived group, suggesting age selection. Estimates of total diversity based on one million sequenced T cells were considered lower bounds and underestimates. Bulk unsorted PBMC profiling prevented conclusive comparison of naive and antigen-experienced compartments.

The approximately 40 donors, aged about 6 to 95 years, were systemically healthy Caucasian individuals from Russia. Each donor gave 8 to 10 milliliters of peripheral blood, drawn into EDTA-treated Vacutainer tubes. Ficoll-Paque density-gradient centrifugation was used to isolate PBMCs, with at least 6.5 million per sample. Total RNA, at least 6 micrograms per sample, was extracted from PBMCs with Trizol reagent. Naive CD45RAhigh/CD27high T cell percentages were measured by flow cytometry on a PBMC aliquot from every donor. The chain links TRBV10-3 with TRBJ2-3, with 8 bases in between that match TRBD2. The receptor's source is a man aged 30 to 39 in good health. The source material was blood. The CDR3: CAIKGETSGYTDTQYF. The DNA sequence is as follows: TGTGCCATCAAGGGGGAAACTAGCGGTTACACAGATACGCAGTATTTT.